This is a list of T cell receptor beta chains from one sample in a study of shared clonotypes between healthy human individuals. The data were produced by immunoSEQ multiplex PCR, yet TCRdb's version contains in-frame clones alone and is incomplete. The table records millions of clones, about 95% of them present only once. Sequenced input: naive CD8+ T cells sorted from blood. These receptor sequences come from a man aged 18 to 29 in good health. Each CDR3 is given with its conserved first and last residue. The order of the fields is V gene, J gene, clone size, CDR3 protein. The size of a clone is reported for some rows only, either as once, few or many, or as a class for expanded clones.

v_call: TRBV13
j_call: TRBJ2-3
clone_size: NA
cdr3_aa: CASSPLGSDTQYF

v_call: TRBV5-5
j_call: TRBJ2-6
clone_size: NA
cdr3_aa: CASSLEWDPSSSGANVLTF

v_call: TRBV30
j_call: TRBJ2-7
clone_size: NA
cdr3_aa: CAWRRGGQGAYEQYF

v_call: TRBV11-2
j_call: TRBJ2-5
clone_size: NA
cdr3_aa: CASSSLAGIQETQYF

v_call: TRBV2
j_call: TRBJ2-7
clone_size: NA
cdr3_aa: CASSPDRLYEQYF

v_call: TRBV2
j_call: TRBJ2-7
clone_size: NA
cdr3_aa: CASGEAGSSYEQYF

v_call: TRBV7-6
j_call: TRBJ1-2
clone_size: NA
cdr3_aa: CASSSRTQQGPNYGYTF

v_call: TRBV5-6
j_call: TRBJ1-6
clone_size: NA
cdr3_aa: CASSPEQGAYNSPLHF

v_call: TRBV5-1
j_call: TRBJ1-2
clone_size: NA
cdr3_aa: CASSLIPQGLDGYTF

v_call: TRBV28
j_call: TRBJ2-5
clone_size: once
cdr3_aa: CASSFPGYSETQYF

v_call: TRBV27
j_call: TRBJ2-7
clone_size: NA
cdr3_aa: CASNPTGGYEQYF

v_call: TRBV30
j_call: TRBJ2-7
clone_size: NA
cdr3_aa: CAWNLGQAYEQYF

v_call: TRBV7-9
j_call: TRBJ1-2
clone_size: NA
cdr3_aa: CASSSRQGPSRYTF

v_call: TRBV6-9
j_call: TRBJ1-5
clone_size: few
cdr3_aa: CASTHLVMGADQPQHF

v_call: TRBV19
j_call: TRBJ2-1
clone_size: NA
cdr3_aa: CATSDRYNEQFF

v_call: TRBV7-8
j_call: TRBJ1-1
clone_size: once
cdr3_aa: CASSSVEGREAFF

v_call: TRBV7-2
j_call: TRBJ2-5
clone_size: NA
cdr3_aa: CASSLGRSEQTQYF

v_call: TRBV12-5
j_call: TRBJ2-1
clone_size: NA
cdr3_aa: CASGPDGLYNEQFF

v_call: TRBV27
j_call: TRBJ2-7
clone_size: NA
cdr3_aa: CASSDRGGGKGEQYF

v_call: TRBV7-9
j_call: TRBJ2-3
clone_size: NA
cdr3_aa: CASSLENTDTQYF

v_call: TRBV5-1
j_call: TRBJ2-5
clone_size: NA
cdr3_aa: CASSFGRDQETQYF

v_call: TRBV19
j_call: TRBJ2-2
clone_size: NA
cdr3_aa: CASSIGLAGAGELFF

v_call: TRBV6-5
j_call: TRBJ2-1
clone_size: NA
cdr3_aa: CASSYSGSTGNEQFF

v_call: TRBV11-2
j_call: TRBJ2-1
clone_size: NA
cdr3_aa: CASSLGGAYNEQFF

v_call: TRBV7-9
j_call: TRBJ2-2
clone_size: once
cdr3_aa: CASSLGAWELFF

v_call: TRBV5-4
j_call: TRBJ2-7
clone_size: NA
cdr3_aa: CASSSGTSGIYEQYF

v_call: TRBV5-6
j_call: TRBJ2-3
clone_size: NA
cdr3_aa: CASSRGTSGVTDTQYF

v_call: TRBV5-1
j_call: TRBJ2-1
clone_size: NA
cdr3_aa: CASSWGLGGGNEQFF

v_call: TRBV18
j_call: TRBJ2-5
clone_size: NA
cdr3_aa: CASSPGVGGQETQYF

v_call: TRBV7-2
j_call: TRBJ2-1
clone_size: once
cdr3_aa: CASSLVSSGRSICEQFF

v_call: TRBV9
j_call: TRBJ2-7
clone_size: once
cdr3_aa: CASSPLSSPYEQYF

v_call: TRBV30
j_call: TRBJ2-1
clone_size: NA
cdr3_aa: CAWGPRASIGYEQFF

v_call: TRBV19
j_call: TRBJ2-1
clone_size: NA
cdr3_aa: CASSIGVNEQFF

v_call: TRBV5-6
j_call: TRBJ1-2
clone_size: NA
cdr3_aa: CASSLVWTVNYGYTF

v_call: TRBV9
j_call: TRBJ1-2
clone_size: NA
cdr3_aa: CASSVLGAYGYTF

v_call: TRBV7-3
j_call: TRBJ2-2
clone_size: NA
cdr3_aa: CASSQSGNIGELFF

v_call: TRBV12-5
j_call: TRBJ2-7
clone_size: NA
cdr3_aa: CASGPTGIEQYF

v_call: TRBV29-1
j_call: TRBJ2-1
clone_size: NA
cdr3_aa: CSVLSGRSSSYNEQFF

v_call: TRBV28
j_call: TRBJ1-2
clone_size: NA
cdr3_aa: CASSSFRAFGGYTF

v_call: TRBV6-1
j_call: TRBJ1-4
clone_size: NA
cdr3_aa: CASSEDGWANEKLFF

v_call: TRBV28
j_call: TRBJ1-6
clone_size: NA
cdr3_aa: CASSDTVNSPLHF

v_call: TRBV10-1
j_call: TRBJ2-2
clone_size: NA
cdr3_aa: CASSSFGNTGELFF

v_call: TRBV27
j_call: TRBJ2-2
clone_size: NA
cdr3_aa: CASSFSSFGELFF

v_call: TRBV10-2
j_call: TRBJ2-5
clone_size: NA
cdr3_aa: CASRLNRGQETQYF

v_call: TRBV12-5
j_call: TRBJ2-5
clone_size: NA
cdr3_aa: CASGWGLGGETQYF

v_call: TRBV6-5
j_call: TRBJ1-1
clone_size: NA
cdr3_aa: CASSYAQGGTEAFF

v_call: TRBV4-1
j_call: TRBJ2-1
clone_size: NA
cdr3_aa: CASSQEYHGSYNEQFF